The entry below gives a single TCR beta chain sequence along with its context. Its cognate antigen is unknown. These data originate in a study of cytomegalovirus exposure and HLA in healthy donors. In the study overall: A prior analysis found 90 million to 120 million unique TCR beta sequences from around 180 million T cells.

Study-level points and caveats: In a later analysis, the majority of CMV-associated beta chains seemingly showed HLA restriction.

The PCR was carried out with 60 Vbeta primers and 13 Jbeta primers. Produced via immunoSEQ multiplex PCR; TCRdb's table is partial and in-frame only. This repertoire shows 100,000 to 150,000 clones, about three quarters found once; its top ten account for 2.5% to 3%. The TCR comes from a human donor in good health. Sample: PBMCs.

The chain's CDR3 is CASSQGLGGYNEQFF. CDR3 DNA sequence: TGTGCCAGCAGCCAGGGACTAGGGGGCTACAATGAGCAGTTCTTC. The J gene is TRBJ2-1, the V gene TRBV6-5; 8 positions agree with TRBD2. The CDR3 sequence is 15 residues long. Trimming took 6 bases from V and 3 from J; bases not matched to a gene: 7. The germline CDR1 and CDR2 sequences are MNHEY and SVGAGI.